The sequence of this T cell receptor (beta chain) was determined in a study of T cell changes during pregnancy in multiple sclerosis. From germline, CDR1 is SGHRS and CDR2 YFSETQ. The CDR3 sequence is 11 residues long. Trimming took off 2 bases at V and 7 bases at J, with 6 bases between the two ends. Here immunoSEQ multiplex PCR was the method, and the copy in TCRdb shows in-frame clones only, minus some. The sample holds some 50,000 clones, just under 95% seen once. The TCR sequence derives from a female donor with multiple sclerosis, enrolled in a pregnancy study. Sequencing used CD8+ T cells from peripheral blood mononuclear cells, obtained in the first trimester of pregnancy. V gene TRBV5-1 combines with J gene TRBJ1-1; D unresolved. This CDR3 is CASSLGSEAFF. CDR3 coding DNA: TGCGCCAGCAGCTTAGGGAGTGAAGCTTTCTTT.